Many counts were recorded for the clone carrying this T cell receptor beta chain. Its cognate antigen is unknown. Hyperthyroidism was newly diagnosed in patients aged 18 to 65 (duration under 2 months). Diagnoses were made from clinical symptoms, serum measures (thyroxine and TRAb), thyroid ultrasound and orbital computed tomography. The sample belongs to a study of T cells in Graves' hyperthyroidism and ophthalmopathy. Findings and caveats of the study: A model of 13 V-J pairs discriminated ophthalmopathy from stable hyperthyroidism. Most thyroid clonotypes with frequency above 0.001 were detected in blood.

Amplification targeted TCR beta CDR3 regions from RNA transcripts. Primed by the HTBI set, a first-round RT-PCR was run on the TCR CDR3. TCRdb reanalysed the multiplex PCR reads using MiXCR and keeps one entry per CDR3 protein. The data show 250,000 or so distinct CDR3 sequences, 15% seen once. The sequence was collected from a woman between 45 and 65 years old with Graves' hyperthyroidism that later progressed to Graves' ophthalmopathy. Source material: blood.

The CDR3 coding sequence is TGTGCCAGCAGCCGCGGGAGGGCGGGTATCGAGCAGTACTTC. It codes for CASSRGRAGIEQYF. The V and J genes are TRBV3-1 and TRBJ2-7; 9 bases agree with TRBD2. With V trimmed by 4 bases and J by 6 bases, 7 bases remained unmatched. This CDR3 has 14 amino acids. Germline CDR1 LGHDT, CDR2 YNNKEL (reference sequence).